A selection of T cell receptor beta chains follows, all from one sample in a study of blood T cell repertoires in COVID-19. Only in-frame clones appear in the TCRdb table, and some are missing; sequencing was by immunoSEQ multiplex PCR. The sample records about 6,000 clones, around 89% being singletons. Sequenced material: peripheral blood. Every receptor here comes from a human donor in a cohort sampled during active COVID-19. Each CDR3 is given without its conserved first and last residue.

v_call,cdr3_aa
TRBV4-3,ASSRIRGDNQPQH
TRBV19,ASIPDRSLEAF
TRBV10-3,AISESIASSGNTIY
TRBV7-9,AIRGQGAPPLGNTEAF
TRBV6-5,ASSYAGQGYGELF
TRBV30,AWSWWDSRNNEQF
TRBV9,ASSVGPLQGYT
TRBV6-2/TRBV6-3,ASSSREQY
TRBV7-6,ASSFSSGGGLNEQF
TRBV5-5,ASSLEGVGNTIY
TRBV20-1,SASWEASPPDTQY
TRBV11-2,ASSLDERLANEQF
TRBV3-1/TRBV3-2,ASRQGPNEKLF
TRBV12-3/TRBV12-4,ATSGRGNTEAF
TRBV5-1,ASSLGGGLDEQY
TRBV11-2,ASSPKHRGAV
TRBV28,ASSSSGGGGPYGYT
TRBV29-1,SVFPGTGGNEKLF
TRBV7-9,ASSLTESNEKLF
TRBV7-9,ASSLIDGGSYEQY
TRBV28,ASSLGGGRGTDTQY
TRBV28,ASRRTSGSRGELF
TRBV20-1,SASSETQY
TRBV7-9,ASSPRQSTVRHTDTQY
TRBV14,ASSQRTGGTDTQY
TRBV28,ASSLTDRGQKEQY
TRBV2,ASSDTGSSYNEQF
TRBV6-5,ASSTLAGQTQY
TRBV5-4,ASSFLGQGVLAEQF
TRBV29-1,SDCTGTGGLDTQY
TRBV10-3,AIKSGRESIGELF